The present T cell receptor beta chain was sequenced within a study of shared clonotypes between healthy human individuals. This clone appeared once. Antigen specificity is unknown. Assay used: immunoSEQ multiplex PCR; TCRdb lists only in-frame clones, some missing. Of 2 million to 3 million clones detected, approximately 94% appear once; the ten largest clones hold 0.36%. Into CD45RA+ naive and CD45RA-negative memory subsets, the CD4+ cells were split. Broader study findings: Sequencing depth was expected to affect clonotype sharing among donors.

Trimming took 0 bases from V and 4 from J, leaving 8 bases between them. The CDR3 loop spans 14 amino acids. The V gene's germline CDR1 is MRHNA and CDR2 SNTAGT. This rearrangement joins TRBV6-4 to TRBJ2-3, with D unresolved. The sequence was obtained from a man between 18 and 29 years old in good health. Some clones in this sample may be carry-over from other donors' samples. Sequenced: naive CD4+ T cells from PBMCs. Described subset: CD45RA+ positively selected. The CDR3 DNA reads as TGTGCCAGCAGTGACTCAATAGGGTCAGATACGCAGTATTTT. Protein sequence: CASSDSIGSDTQYF.